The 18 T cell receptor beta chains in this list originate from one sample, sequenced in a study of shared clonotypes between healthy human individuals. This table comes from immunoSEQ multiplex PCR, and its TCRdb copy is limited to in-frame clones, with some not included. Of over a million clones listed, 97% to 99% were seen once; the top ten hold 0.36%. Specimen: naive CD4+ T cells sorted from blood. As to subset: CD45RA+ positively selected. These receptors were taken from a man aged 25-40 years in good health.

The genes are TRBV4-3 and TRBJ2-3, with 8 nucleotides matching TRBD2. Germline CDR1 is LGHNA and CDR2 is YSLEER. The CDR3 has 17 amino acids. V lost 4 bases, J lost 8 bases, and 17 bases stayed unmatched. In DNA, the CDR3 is TGCGCCAGCAGCCCGAATGGCCTAGCGGGTCCGGGGAGTACGCAGTATTTT. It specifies CASSPNGLAGPGSTQYF.

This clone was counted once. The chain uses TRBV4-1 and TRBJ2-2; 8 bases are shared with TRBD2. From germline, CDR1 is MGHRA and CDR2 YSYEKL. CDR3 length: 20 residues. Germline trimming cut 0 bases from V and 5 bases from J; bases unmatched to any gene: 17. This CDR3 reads CASSQDVLGGGRIKTGELFF. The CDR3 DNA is TGCGCCAGCAGCCAAGATGTACTAGGCGGGGGGCGAATAAAGACCGGGGAGCTGTTTTTT.

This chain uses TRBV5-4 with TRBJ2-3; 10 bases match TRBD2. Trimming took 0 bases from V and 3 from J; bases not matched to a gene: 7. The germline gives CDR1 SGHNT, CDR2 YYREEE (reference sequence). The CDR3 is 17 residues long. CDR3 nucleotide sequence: TGTGCCAGCAGCTTGGCACTAGCGGGAAAAGGGACAGATACGCAGTATTTT. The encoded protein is CASSLALAGKGTDTQYF. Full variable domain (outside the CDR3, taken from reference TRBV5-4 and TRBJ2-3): ETGVTQSPTHLIKTRGQQVTLRCSSQSGHNTVSWYQQALGQGPQFIFQYYREEENGRGNFPPRFSGLQFPNYSSELNVNALELDDSALYLCASSLALAGKGTDTQYFGPGTRLTVL.

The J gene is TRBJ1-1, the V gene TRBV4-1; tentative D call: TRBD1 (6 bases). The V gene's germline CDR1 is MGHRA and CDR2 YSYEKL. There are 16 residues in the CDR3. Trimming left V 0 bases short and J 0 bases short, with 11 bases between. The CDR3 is CASSQDIRQVNTEAFF. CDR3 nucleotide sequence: TGCGCCAGCAGCCAAGATATCCGACAGGTGAACACTGAAGCTTTCTTT.

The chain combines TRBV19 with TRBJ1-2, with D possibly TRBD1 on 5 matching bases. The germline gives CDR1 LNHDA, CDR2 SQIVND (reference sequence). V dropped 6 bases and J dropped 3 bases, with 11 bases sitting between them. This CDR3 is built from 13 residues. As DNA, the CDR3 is TGTGCCAGTAGACTTCGACAGTACTATGGCTACACCTTC. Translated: CASRLRQYYGYTF.

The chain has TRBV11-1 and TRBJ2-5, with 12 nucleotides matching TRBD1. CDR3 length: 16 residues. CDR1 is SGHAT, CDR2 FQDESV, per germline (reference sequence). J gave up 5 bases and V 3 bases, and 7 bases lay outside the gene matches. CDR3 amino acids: CASSFIGTGGSETQYF. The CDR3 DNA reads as TGTGCCAGCAGCTTTATTGGGACAGGGGGCTCGGAGACCCAGTACTTC.

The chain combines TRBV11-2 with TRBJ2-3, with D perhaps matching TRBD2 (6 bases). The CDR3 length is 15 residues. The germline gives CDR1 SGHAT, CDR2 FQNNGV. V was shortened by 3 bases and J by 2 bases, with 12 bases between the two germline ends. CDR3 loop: CASSLTRGSTDTQYF. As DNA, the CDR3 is TGTGCCAGCAGCTTGACTAGAGGGTCCACAGATACGCAGTATTTT.

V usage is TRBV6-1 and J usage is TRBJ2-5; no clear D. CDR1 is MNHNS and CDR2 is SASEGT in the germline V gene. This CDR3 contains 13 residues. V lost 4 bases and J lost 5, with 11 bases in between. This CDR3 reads CASSGLDLETQYF. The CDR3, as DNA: TGTGCCAGCAGTGGTCTTGATTTGGAGACCCAGTACTTC.

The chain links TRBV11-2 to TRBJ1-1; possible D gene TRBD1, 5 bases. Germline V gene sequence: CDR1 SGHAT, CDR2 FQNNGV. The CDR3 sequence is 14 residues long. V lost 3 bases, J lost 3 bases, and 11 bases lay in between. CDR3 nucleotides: TGTGCCAGCAGCTTTGACCCAGGGTACACTGAAGCTTTCTTT. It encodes CASSFDPGYTEAFF.

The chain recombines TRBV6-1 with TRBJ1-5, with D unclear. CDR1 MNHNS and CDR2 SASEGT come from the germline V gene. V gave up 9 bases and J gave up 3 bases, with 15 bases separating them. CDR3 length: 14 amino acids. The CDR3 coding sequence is TGTGCCAGACTATATGTTACATACAATCAGCCCCAGCATTTT. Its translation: CARLYVTYNQPQHF.

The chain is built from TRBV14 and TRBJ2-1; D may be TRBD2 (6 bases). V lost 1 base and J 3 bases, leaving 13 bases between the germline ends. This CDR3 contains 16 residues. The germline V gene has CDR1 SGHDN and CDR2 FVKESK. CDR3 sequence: CASSQATGTYYNEQFF. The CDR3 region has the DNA TGTGCCAGCAGCCAAGCTACCGGGACTTACTACAATGAGCAGTTCTTC.

CDR3 nucleotides: TGTGCCAGCAGCTCAGCCGGGACTAGCGGGAGACGCACAGATACGCAGTATTTT. Translated: CASSSAGTSGRRTDTQYF. The V call is TRBV11-3, the J call TRBJ2-3, with 14 bases fitting TRBD2. From germline, CDR1 is SGHNT and CDR2 YENEEA. This CDR3 has 18 amino acids. V shed 4 bases and J 1 base; nucleotides not matched to a gene: 7.

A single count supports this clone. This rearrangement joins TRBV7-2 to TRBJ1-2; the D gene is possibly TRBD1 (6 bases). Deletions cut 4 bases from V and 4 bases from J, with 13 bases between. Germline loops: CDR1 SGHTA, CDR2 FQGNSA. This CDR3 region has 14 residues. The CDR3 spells CASSSRRGGYGYTF. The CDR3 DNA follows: TGTGCCAGCAGCTCACGCAGGGGCGGCTATGGCTACACCTTC. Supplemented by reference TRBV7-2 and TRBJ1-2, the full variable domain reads GAGVSQSPSNKVTEKGKDVELRCDPISGHTALYWYRQSLGQGLEFLIYFQGNSAPDKSGLPSDRFSAERTGGSVSTLTIQRTQQEDSAVYLCASSSRRGGYGYTFGSGTRLTVV.

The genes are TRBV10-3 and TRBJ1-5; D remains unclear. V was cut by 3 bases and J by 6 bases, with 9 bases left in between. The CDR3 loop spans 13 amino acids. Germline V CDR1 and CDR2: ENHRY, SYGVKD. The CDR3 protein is CAISEIGSQPQHF. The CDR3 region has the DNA TGTGCCATCAGTGAAATTGGTAGTCAGCCCCAGCATTTT.

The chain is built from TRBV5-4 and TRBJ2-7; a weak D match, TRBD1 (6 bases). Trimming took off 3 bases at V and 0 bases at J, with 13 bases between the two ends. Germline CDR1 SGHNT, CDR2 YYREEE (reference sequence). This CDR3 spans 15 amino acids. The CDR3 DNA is TGTGCCAGCAGCTCTCTCAGGGGAAGCTCCTACGAGCAGTACTTC. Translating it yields CASSSLRGSSYEQYF.

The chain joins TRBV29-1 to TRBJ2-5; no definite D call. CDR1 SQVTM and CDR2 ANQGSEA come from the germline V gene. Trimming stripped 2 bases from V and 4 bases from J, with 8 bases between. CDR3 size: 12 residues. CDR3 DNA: TGCAGCGTTGAATTCCAGAGAGAGACCCAGTACTTC. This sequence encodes CSVEFQRETQYF. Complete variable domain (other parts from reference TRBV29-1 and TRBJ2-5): SAVISQKPSRDICQRGTSLTIQCQVDSQVTMMFWYRQQPGQSLTLIATANQGSEATYESGFVIDKFPISRPNLTFSTLTVSNMSPEDSSIYLCSVEFQRETQYFGPGTRLLVL.

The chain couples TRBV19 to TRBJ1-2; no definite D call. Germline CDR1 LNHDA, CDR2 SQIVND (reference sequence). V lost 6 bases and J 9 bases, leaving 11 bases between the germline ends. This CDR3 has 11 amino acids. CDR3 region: CASRLEGRYTF. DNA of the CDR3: TGTGCCAGTAGGTTGGAAGGGCGCTACACCTTC.

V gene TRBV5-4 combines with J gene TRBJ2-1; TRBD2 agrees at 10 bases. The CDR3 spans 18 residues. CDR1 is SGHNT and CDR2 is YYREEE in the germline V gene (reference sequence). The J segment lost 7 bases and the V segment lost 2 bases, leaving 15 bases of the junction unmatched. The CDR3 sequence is CASSFQLQSGRVGNEQFF. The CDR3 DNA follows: TGTGCCAGCAGCTTTCAGTTACAAAGCGGGAGGGTAGGAAATGAGCAGTTCTTC.